This T cell receptor (beta chain) comes out of a study of cytomegalovirus exposure and HLA in healthy donors. Study findings and constraints: The study listed approximately 160 cytomegalovirus-associated TCR beta chains. Among TCR beta chains of equal frequency, HLA-associated ones were more clonally expanded in a later analysis. According to an earlier analysis, most TCR beta V segments yielded productive rearrangements about 90% or about 30% of the time.

Use of 60 Vbeta and 13 Jbeta primers characterized the PCR. Clones were read by immunoSEQ multiplex PCR, and TCRdb kept only the in-frame ones, dropping some. The data contain more than 95,000 clones, 64% of them singletons. Although they were nominally healthy when sampled, donors likely had unrecorded immune exposures. CDR3 length: 16 amino acids. Trimming cost V 2 bases and J 2 bases; bases outside gene matches: 3. Looked up from germline, CDR1 is MDHEN and CDR2 is SYDVKM. The table lists this clone with a few counts. Its antigen is still unknown. This clonotype was obtained from a man in his fifties or sixties in good health and CMV-seronegative. Sample: PBMCs. This chain joins TRBV28 and TRBJ2-5, with 12 nucleotides matching TRBD2. CDR3: CASSLGLAGGQETQYF. The CDR3 DNA reads TGTGCCAGCAGTTTAGGGCTAGCGGGGGGGCAAGAGACCCAGTACTTC.